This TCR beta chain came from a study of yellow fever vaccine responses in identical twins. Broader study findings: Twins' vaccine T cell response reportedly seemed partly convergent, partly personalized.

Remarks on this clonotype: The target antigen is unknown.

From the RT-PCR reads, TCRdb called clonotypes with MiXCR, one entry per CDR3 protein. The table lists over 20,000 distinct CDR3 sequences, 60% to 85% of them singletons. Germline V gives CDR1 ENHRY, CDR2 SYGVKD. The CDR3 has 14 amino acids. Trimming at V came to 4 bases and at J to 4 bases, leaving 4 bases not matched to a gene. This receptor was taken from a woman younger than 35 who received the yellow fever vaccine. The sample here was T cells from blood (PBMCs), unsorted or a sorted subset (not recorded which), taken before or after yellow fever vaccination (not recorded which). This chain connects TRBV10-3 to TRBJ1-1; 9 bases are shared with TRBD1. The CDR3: CAISGTGVATEAFF. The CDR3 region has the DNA TGTGCCATCAGTGGGACAGGGGTGGCCACTGAAGCTTTCTTT.